The clone carrying this T cell receptor (beta chain) was picked up a small number of times. Antigen: not known. This may stem from a read error, because a much larger clone lies one nucleotide away. V was clipped by 8 bases and J by 4 bases, with 13 bases between them. The germline gives CDR1 SGHVS, CDR2 FNYEAQ. The CDR3 totals 13 residues. This sample is drawn from a study of blood T cells in healthy people across ages. About the study: Researchers report that template switching captured about one barcoded beta molecule per two T cells. General study findings and limits: Among long-lived donors, naive CD4+ cells were more numerous and diversity higher than in aged donors.

Primers used in a second PCR of roughly 6 to 11 cycles were a sample-barcoded 5' primer and a J-beta primer mix. Using its own MiXCR run on the 5' RACE reads, TCRdb lists one record per CDR3 protein. Counted here are hundreds of thousands of distinct CDR3 sequences, approximately 30% occurring once; the ten biggest clones make up about 16%. The clonotype originates from a woman of 80 years or more in good health. The chain uses TRBV7-6 and TRBJ2-3, with D perhaps TRBD2 (5 bases). Specimen: blood. The CDR3: CASGYPLADTQYF. In nucleotides, the CDR3 is TGTGCCAGCGGCTACCCACTAGCAGATACGCAGTATTTT.